This TCR beta chain derives from a study of blood T cell repertoires in COVID-19. Study overall: Sources were T cells, B-cell-depleted T cells, or PBMCs; the material itself was cDNA or gDNA.

The repertoire was sequenced with immunoSEQ multiplex PCR; TCRdb's copy has only in-frame clones and lacks some. The sample has roughly 15,000 clones; approximately 73% are singletons. V shed 4 bases and J 2 bases; nucleotides not matched to a gene: 5. The CDR3 runs to 14 residues. Germline-derived CDR1 and CDR2 are SNHLY and FYNNEI. The TCR was taken from a man aged 70 or older with acute or convalescent COVID-19. The sample consisted of peripheral blood. The chain recombines TRBV2 with TRBJ2-7; 7 bases fit TRBD1. DNA of the CDR3: TGTGCCAGCAGTGTTGGGACAGAGGCCTACGAGCAGTACTTC. This gives the protein CASSVGTEAYEQYF.